The sequence of this T cell receptor (beta chain) was determined in a study of blood T cell repertoires in COVID-19. Trimming removed 0 bases at V and 7 bases at J, with 5 bases between. CDR3 length: 13 amino acids. Per germline, CDR1 SGHDT and CDR2 YYEEEE. TCRdb's table, derived via immunoSEQ multiplex PCR, lists solely in-frame clones and lacks some. Of approximately 300,000 clones in the sample, 90% are singletons; the top ten hold around 4.2%. This chain joins TRBV5-6 and TRBJ1-6; no definite D call. This sequence originates from a woman in her twenties or thirties who had been exposed to COVID-19. The source material was PBMCs or T cells enriched from blood (not recorded which). CDR3 loop: CASSLAANSPLHF. For the CDR3, the DNA is TGTGCCAGCAGCTTGGCTGCGAATTCACCCCTCCACTTT. The entire variable domain, with the rest obtained from reference TRBV5-6 and TRBJ1-6, is as follows: DAGVTQSPTHLIKTRGQQVTLRCSPKSGHDTVSWYQQALGQGPQFIFQYYEEEERQRGNFPDRFSGHQFPNYSSELNVNALLLGDSALYLCASSLAANSPLHFGNGTRLTVT.